The clone carrying this T cell receptor (beta chain) showed up many times. As for time point: sample taken at primary tumor resection. Without sorting, whole RNA was sequenced from tumor, nontumor lung or frozen PBMC. The cohort: about 79 early-stage, untreated non-small cell lung cancer patients. The library protocol tagged each TCR cDNA with a unique molecular identifier. TCRdb used MiXCR to reprocess the 5' RACE reads, holding one entry per CDR3 protein. The sample lists more than 50,000 distinct CDR3 sequences, 6% to 9% occurring once. This specimen belongs to a study of spatial heterogeneity in lung cancer. Germline CDR1 SGHDN, CDR2 FVKESK. Germline trimming cut 6 bases from V and 6 bases from J; bases unmatched to any gene: 10. This CDR3 comprises 15 residues.

The material sequenced was PBMCs, taken at surgery. The chain employs TRBV14 and TRBJ1-1, with TRBD1 identical over 10 bases. This receptor was taken from a female donor with early-stage non-small cell lung cancer. CDR3 in DNA: TGTGCCAGCAGTCGACAGGGGGCGCGGGTATCTGAAGCTTTCTTT. It yields the protein CASSRQGARVSEAFF.